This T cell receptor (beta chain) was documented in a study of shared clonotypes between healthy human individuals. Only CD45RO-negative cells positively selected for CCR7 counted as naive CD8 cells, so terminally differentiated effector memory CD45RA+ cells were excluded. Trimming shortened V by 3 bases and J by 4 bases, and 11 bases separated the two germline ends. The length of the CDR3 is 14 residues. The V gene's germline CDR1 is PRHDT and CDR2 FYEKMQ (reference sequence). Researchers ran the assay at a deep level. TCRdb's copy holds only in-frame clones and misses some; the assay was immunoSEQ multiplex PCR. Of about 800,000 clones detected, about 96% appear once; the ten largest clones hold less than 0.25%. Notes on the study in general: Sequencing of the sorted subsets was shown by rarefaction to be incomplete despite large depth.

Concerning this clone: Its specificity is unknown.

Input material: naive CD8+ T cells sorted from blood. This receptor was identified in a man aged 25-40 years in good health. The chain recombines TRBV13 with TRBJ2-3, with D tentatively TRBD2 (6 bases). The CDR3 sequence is CASSFAGRADTQYF. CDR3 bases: TGTGCCAGCAGCTTTGCCGGGAGAGCAGATACGCAGTATTTT.